The sequence of this T cell receptor (beta chain) was determined in a study of blood T cell repertoires in COVID-19. The germline CDR1 and CDR2 sequences are SGHTA and FQGTGA. The CDR3 runs to 15 residues. Germline trimming cut 5 bases from V and 6 bases from J; bases unmatched to any gene: 8. Using immunoSEQ multiplex PCR, the repertoire was profiled, and TCRdb retains in-frame clones only, with some absent. Of around 300,000 clones listed, around 90% are singletons. The sequencing sample was made of PBMCs or T cells enriched from blood (not recorded which). The sequence came from a woman aged 60 to 75 in a cohort exposed to, infected with or recovered from COVID-19 (not recorded which). The V gene is TRBV7-3, the J gene TRBJ2-1, with 9 bases matching TRBD1. CDR3 amino acids: CASSPDRGPFNEQFF. For the CDR3, the DNA is TGTGCCAGCAGCCCGGACAGGGGTCCGTTCAATGAGCAGTTCTTC.